There are many counts of the clone carrying this T cell receptor beta chain. The CDR3 spans 17 residues. Germline V gives CDR1 SGHRS, CDR2 YFSETQ. The J segment lost 3 bases and the V segment lost 3 bases, leaving 12 bases of the junction unmatched. TCRdb reprocessed the RACE reads via MiXCR and lists one record per CDR3 protein. The data contain 65,000 to 100,000 distinct CDR3 sequences, around 7% of them singletons. Described time point: patch test 2, 6 weeks after DPC sensitization. Treatment: therapeutic diphenylcyclopropenone sensitization with weekly scalp DPC. These data originate in a study of human T cells and chemical hapten exposure. Study in general: The sensitizer, 2% DPC, was used on around 2 cm by around 2 cm of upper inner arm skin.

Source: whole blood, taken in connection with sensitization to the hapten diphenylcyclopropenone (DPC). The TCR originated in a woman aged 30 to 39 with alopecia areata. Some clones in this sample may be carry-over from other donors' samples. This chain uses TRBV5-1 with TRBJ2-5; 9 positions agree with TRBD1. CDR3 loop: CASSSHAGGQGKETQYF. DNA for the CDR3: TGCGCCAGCAGCTCACACGCCGGCGGACAGGGGAAAGAGACCCAGTACTTC.